This is a list of T cell receptor beta chains from one sample in a study of beta chain features in type 1 diabetes. Profiled with immunoSEQ multiplex PCR; TCRdb holds only in-frame clones, not every one. The repertoire holds 200,000 to 250,000 clones, with 11% as singletons. Sequenced: central memory CD4+ T cells from blood. The receptors derive from a young man in good health. CDR3s include the opening cysteine and the closing phenylalanine or tryptophan. D genes are given only for firm matches. Clone size is not always given. Where it is, it says once, few, many or a class for expanded clones.

d_call	v_call	clone_size	j_call	cdr3_nt	cdr3_aa
-	TRBV27	few	TRBJ1-4	TGTGCCAGCAGTTTACAGGGGAGGACTAATGAAAAACTGTTTTTT	CASSLQGRTNEKLFF
-	TRBV29-1	few	TRBJ2-3	TGCAGCGTTGGGGGCGGGAGCACAGATACGCAGTATTTT	CSVGGGSTDTQYF
-	TRBV21-1	few	TRBJ2-7	TGTGCCAGCAGCTTACGAGGGACAGGGTCGTCGTCGGGAGAGTTGGACGAGCAGTACTTC	CASSLRGTGSSSGELDEQYF
-	TRBV27	few	TRBJ2-7	TGTGCCAGCAGTTTCCAGGGGAACTACGAGCAGTACTTC	CASSFQGNYEQYF
-	TRBV29-1	few	TRBJ2-6	TGCAGCGTCGGTACAGGGCCTGGGGCCAACGTCCTGACTTTC	CSVGTGPGANVLTF
-	TRBV7-9	many	TRBJ1-1	TGTGCCAGCAGCTTAGGTGGGGACGCGAACACTGAAGCTTTCTTT	CASSLGGDANTEAFF
TRBD2	TRBV27	few	TRBJ2-5	TGTGCCAGCAGTCCGGGACTAGCGGGAGGGGTTCAAGAGACCCAGTACTTC	CASSPGLAGGVQETQYF
-	TRBV5-4	few	TRBJ1-3	TGTGCCAGCAGACCGGACAGCTCTGGAAACACCATATATTTT	CASRPDSSGNTIYF
TRBD2	TRBV19	-	TRBJ2-5	TGTGCCAGTAGTAGCGGGAGACAAGAGACCCAGTACTTC	CASSSGRQETQYF
-	TRBV7-2	few	TRBJ2-3	TGTGCCAGCAGCTTACAGGGTATCGCAGATACGCAGTATTTT	CASSLQGIADTQYF
TRBD1	TRBV2	-	TRBJ2-7	TGTGCCAGCAGTGCCGGGACAGGAGACTACGAGCAGTACTTC	CASSAGTGDYEQYF
-	TRBV27	-	TRBJ2-5	TGTGCCAGCAGTTTCTGGGGGTCGGGGAGAGAGACCCAGTACTTC	CASSFWGSGRETQYF
-	TRBV5-1	-	TRBJ2-7	TGCGCCAGCAGCTTGTTACAGGCCACCTACGAGCAGTACTTC	CASSLLQATYEQYF
-	TRBV7-2	many	TRBJ1-5	TGTGCCAGCAGCTTACTGGGGGCTCAGCATTTT	CASSLLGAQHF
TRBD2	TRBV29-1	-	TRBJ2-1	TGCAGCGTAGGACTAGCGGGAGGCTCCTACAATGAGCAGTTCTTC	CSVGLAGGSYNEQFF
-	TRBV12-2	-	TRBJ2-5	TGTGCAAGTCGCTTAGAAACCAATGTGACGGAACAAGAGACCCAGTACTTC	CASRLETNVTEQETQYF
-	TRBV7-6	-	TRBJ2-5	TGTGCCAGCAGCTTAGGGGGCAGTGGGGAGACCCAGTACTTC	CASSLGGSGETQYF
TRBD1	TRBV6-5	-	TRBJ1-2	TGTGCCAGCAGCCGCGGACAGGGCAACTATGGCTACACCTTC	CASSRGQGNYGYTF
TRBD2	TRBV4-3	few	TRBJ2-1	TGCGCCAGCAGCCAAGATTATCCTAGCGGAGAACTGGCATCCTACAATGAGCAGTTCTTC	CASSQDYPSGELASYNEQFF
TRBD2	TRBV5-4	-	TRBJ2-1	TGTGCCAGCAGTTCCGGGACTAGCAGTCACAATGAGCAGTTCTTC	CASSSGTSSHNEQFF
TRBD1	TRBV28	-	TRBJ1-2	TGTGCCAGCAGGTCGACAGGGGCTCCCGACTATGGCTACACCTTC	CASRSTGAPDYGYTF
-	TRBV14	-	TRBJ2-6	TGTGCCAGCAGTCCGACTCTCTCTGGGGCCAACGTCCTGACTTTC	CASSPTLSGANVLTF
-	TRBV30	few	TRBJ2-5	TGTGCCTGGAGCCAAAAGGGAAAAGAGACCCAGTACTTC	CAWSQKGKETQYF
-	TRBV27	few	TRBJ1-2	TGTGCCAGCAGTCCCGATACCAGGGGTAGTAGGTATGGCTACACCTTC	CASSPDTRGSRYGYTF
-	TRBV6-6	few	TRBJ2-6	TGTGCCAGCAGTGACGGACAGTTTTCGGCCAACGTCCTGACTTTC	CASSDGQFSANVLTF
-	TRBV29-1	-	TRBJ2-5	TGCAGCGGTGGCCCAGGTTGGGGCATGGAAGAGACCCAGTACTTC	CSGGPGWGMEETQYF
-	TRBV28	few	TRBJ2-7	TGTGCCAGCAGTCTAAAAGGGATAGGGCAGTACTTC	CASSLKGIGQYF
TRBD2	TRBV28	many	TRBJ2-7	TGTGCCAGCAGTTCCCCGGGGGAGGGCTACGAGCAGTACTTC	CASSSPGEGYEQYF
-	TRBV5-1	-	TRBJ1-5	TGCGCCAGCAGCTACGGAGCAGGGAAAGGTCAGCCCCAGCATTTT	CASSYGAGKGQPQHF
-	TRBV4-3	-	TRBJ1-5	TGCGCCAGCAGCCAAGATGACGAGGGCAATCAGCCCCAGCATTTT	CASSQDDEGNQPQHF
-	TRBV29-1	-	TRBJ1-4	TGCAGCGTACCAGCGACAGGCACAAGCGAAAAACTGTTTTTT	CSVPATGTSEKLFF
-	TRBV2	many	TRBJ2-1	TGTGCCACCGACCTAACGGGTTACAATGAGCAGTTCTTC	CATDLTGYNEQFF